This T cell receptor beta chain was obtained from a study of T cells after posttransplantation cyclophosphamide. This clone was recorded at least ten times. The antigen remains undetermined. TCRdb's copy holds only in-frame clones and misses some; the assay was immunoSEQ multiplex PCR. Observed in the sample are over 10,000 clones, none of them singletons. Whole-study findings and limits: Skin or GI-infiltrating T cells shared few TRB sequences with blood. TRB clonality was highly associated with recipient CMV seropositivity and reactivation. Later post-transplant blood repertoires were often dominated by donor CD8+ memory clones.

Treatment was busulfan-fludarabine conditioning, a marrow graft, and cyclophosphamide on days +3 and +4. The sequence derives from a female patient between 40 and 50 years old who received an allogeneic stem cell transplant from an unrelated donor, was CMV-positive, and had acute GVHD only. The graft donor may account for some of the T cells. The material was PBMCs, obtained after allogeneic stem cell transplant with posttransplant cyclophosphamide.

CDR3 sequence reads: CASSSRFSGDYGYTF. CDR3 coding DNA: TGCGCCAGCAGCTCGCGATTTTCCGGGGACTATGGCTACACCTTC. The genes are TRBV5-1 and TRBJ1-2; D ambiguous. The germline V gene encodes CDR1 SGHRS and CDR2 YFSETQ. The length of the CDR3 is 15 residues. With 3 bases removed from V and 3 bases from J, the gap between germline ends came to 15 bases.